This paragraph reports one T cell receptor (beta chain). This CDR3 is 13 amino acids long. CDR1 and CDR2 from the germline V gene are KGHSH and LQKENI. Between the trimmed V and J ends, which lost 6 bases and 4 bases, there was a span of 12 bases. Profiled with immunoSEQ multiplex PCR; TCRdb holds only in-frame clones, not every one. The profile shows fewer than 25,000 clones, about 86% of them singletons. The data stem from a study of OX40 agonist ivuxolimab in advanced cancers. About the research overall: Eligibility rules accepted prior anti-PD-1, anti-PD-L1 or anti-CTLA-4 therapy, and 40% to 50% had some.

This rearrangement joins TRBV18 to TRBJ2-5; D not resolved. The material sequenced was CD4+ or CD8+ T cells sorted from blood, taken in a trial of the OX40 agonist ivuxolimab. The receptor was derived from an adult with an advanced solid tumor such as melanoma, head and neck, liver or kidney cancer. The CDR3 reads CASSQTALETQYF. Written as DNA, the CDR3 is TGTGCCAGCTCCCAGACGGCCCTAGAGACCCAGTACTTC.